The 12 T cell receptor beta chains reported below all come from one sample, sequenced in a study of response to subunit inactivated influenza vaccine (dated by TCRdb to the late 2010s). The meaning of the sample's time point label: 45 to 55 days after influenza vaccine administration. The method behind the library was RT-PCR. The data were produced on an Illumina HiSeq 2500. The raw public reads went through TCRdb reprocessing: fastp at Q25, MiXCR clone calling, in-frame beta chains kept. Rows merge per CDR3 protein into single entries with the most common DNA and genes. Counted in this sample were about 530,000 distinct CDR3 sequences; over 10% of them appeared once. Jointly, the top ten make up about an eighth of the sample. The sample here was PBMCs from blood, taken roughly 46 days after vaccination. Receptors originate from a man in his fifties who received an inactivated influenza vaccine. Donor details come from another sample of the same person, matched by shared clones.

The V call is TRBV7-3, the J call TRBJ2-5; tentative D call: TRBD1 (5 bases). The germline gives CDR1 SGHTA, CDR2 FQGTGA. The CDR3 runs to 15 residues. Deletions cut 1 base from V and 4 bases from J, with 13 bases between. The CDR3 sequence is CASSLSSGFSETQYF. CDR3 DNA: TGTGCCAGCAGCTTAAGTTCAGGGTTCTCAGAGACCCAGTACTTC.

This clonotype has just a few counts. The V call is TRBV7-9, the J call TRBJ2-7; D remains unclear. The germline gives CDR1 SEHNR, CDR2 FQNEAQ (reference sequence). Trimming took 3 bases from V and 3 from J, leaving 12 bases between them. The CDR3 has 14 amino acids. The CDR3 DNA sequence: TGTGCCAGCAGCTTTGTAGGAAGCGTCTACGAGCAGTACTTC. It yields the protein CASSFVGSVYEQYF.

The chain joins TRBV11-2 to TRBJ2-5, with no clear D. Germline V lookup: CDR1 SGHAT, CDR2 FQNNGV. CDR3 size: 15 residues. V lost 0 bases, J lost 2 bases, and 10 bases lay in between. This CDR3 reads CASSLDFGIQETQYF. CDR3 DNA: TGTGCCAGCAGCTTAGATTTTGGGATTCAAGAGACCCAGTACTTC.

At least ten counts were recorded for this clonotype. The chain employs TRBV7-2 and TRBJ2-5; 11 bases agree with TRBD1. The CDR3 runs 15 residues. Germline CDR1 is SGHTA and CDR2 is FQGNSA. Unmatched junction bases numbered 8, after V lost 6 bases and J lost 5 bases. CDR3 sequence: CASREGQGAFETQYF. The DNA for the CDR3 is TGTGCCAGCAGGGAAGGACAGGGGGCTTTTGAGACCCAGTACTTC.

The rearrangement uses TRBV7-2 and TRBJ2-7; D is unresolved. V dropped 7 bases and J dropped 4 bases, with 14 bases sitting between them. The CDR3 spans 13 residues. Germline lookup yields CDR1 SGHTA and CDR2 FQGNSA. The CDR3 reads CASIQVVGYEQYF. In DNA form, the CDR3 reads TGTGCCAGCATCCAGGTCGTGGGATACGAGCAGTACTTC.

This CDR3 is CSVEVWDRGVNEQFF. The CDR3 nucleotides read TGCAGCGTTGAAGTATGGGACAGGGGGGTCAATGAGCAGTTCTTC. This sequence joins TRBV29-1 and TRBJ2-1; TRBD1 matches at 11 bases. CDR1 and CDR2 from the germline V gene are SQVTM and ANQGSEA. V lost 1 base to trimming and J lost 6 bases; unmatched junction nucleotides: 5. This CDR3 has 15 residues.

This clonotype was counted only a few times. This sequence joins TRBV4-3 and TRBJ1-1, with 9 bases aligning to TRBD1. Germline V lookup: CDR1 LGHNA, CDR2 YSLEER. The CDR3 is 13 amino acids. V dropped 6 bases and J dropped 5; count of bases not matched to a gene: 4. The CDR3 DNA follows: TGCGCCAGCAGACAGGACAGGGGTACTGAAGCTTTCTTT. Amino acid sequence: CASRQDRGTEAFF.

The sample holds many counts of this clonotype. The CDR3 region is CASSQNLQGTETQYF. The DNA for the CDR3 is TGTGCCAGCAGTCAGAACTTACAGGGTACAGAGACCCAGTACTTC. The chain couples TRBV12-3 or TRBV12-4 to TRBJ2-5; TRBD1 might be the D (6 bases). V gave up 5 bases and J gave up 4 bases, with 17 bases separating them. CDR3 length equals 15 residues.

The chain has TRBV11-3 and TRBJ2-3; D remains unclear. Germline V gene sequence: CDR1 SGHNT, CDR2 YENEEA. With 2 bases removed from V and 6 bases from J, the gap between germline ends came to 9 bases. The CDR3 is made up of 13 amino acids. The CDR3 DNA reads TGTGCCAGCAGCTTACCACCCGCGGATACGCAGTATTTT. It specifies CASSLPPADTQYF.

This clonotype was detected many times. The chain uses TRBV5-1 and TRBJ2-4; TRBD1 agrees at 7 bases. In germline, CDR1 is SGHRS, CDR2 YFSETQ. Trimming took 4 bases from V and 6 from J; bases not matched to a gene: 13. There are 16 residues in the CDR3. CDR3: CASSQREQGFGNIQYF. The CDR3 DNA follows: TGCGCCAGCAGCCAAAGAGAACAGGGGTTTGGAAACATTCAGTACTTC.

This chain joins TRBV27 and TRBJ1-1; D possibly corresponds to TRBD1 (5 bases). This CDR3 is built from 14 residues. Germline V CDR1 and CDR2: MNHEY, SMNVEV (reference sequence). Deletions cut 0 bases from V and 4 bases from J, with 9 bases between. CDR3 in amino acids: CASSLSRATTEAFF. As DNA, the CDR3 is TGTGCCAGCAGTTTATCCAGGGCGACCACTGAAGCTTTCTTT.

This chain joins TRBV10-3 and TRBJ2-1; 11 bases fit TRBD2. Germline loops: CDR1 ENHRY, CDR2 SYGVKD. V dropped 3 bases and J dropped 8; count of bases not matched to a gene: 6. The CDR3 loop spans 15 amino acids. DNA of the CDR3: TGTGCCATCAGTGATAATAGCGGGAGGGCCTATGAGCAGTTCTTC. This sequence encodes CAISDNSGRAYEQFF.